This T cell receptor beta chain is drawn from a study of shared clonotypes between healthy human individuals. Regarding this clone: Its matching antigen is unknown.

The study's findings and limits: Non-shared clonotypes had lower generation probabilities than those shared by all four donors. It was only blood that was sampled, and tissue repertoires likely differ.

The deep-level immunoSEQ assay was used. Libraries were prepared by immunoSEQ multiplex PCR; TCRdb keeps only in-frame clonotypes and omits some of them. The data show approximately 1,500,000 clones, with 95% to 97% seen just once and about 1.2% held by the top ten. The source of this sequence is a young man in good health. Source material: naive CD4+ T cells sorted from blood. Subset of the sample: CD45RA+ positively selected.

The CDR3 region is CASSMFGGSEQFF. CDR3 coding DNA: TGTGCCAGCAGCATGTTCGGGGGGAGTGAGCAGTTCTTC. The chain joins TRBV7-3 to TRBJ2-1; 7 positions match TRBD2. After removal of 5 bases from V and 9 bases from J, the junction contained 7 bases not matched to a gene. This CDR3 region has 13 residues. Per germline, CDR1 SGHTA and CDR2 FQGTGA.